This TCR beta chain was captured by sequencing in a study of shared clonotypes between healthy human individuals. Replicate PCRs run on unsorted PBMC used approximately 0.3 ug DNA, which was about 28,000 T cell genomes. Profiling relied on immunoSEQ multiplex PCR, and the TCRdb table lists in-frame clones only, not all of them. The sample includes 400,000 to 550,000 clones, 65% to 80% of them seen just once. The sequence came from a woman in her forties in good health. Some clones in this sample may be carry-over from other donors' samples. Input material: PBMCs.

The chain's CDR3 is CASSLRWNSPLHF. The CDR3 DNA is TGTGCCAGCAGCCTTCGGTGGAATTCACCCCTCCACTTT. The chain is built from TRBV11-3 and TRBJ1-6; D not certain. Trimming took off 5 bases at V and 7 bases at J, with 9 bases between the two ends. Per the germline V gene, CDR1 is SGHNT and CDR2 is YENEEA. This CDR3 comprises 13 residues.